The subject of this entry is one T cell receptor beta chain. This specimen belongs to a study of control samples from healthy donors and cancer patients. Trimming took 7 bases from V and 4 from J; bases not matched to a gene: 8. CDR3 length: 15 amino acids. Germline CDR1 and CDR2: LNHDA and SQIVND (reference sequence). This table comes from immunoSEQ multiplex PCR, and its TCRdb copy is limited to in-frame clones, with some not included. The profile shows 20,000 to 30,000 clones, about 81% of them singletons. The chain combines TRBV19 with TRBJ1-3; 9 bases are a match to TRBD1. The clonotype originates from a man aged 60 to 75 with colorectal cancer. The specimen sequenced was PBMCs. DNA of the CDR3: TGTGCCAGTACCCCCGGGACAGGGAACGGAAACACCATATATTTT. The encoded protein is CASTPGTGNGNTIYF. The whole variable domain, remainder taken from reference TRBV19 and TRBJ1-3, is DGGITQSPKYLFRKEGQNVTLSCEQNLNHDAMYWYRQDPGQGLRLIYYSQIVNDFQKGDIAEGYSVSREKKESFPLTVTSAQKNPTAFYLCASTPGTGNGNTIYFGEGSWLTVV.